Below are 12 T cell receptor beta chains sequenced from a single sample in a study of CXCR3-negative and CXCR3-positive naive CD8 T cells. It was by 5' RACE with UMI labels that the TRB cDNA libraries were prepared. TCRdb reanalyzed the 5' RACE reads, giving one entry per CDR3 protein sequence and no DNA. This table lists approximately 88,000 distinct CDR3 sequences. Sequencing was performed on naive CXCR3- CD8+ T cells from blood. Subset here: CD45RO-CCR7+CD27+CD95- naive CD8+ T cells lacking CXCR3 (TNR3-). These receptor sequences come from a human donor in good health. Some clones in this sample may be carry-over from other donors' samples.

The chain joins TRBV28 to TRBJ2-3; the D gene TCRdb calls, TRBD1, cannot be checked with no DNA. CDR3 length equals 16 residues. Germline V gene lookup returns CDR1 MDHEN and CDR2 SYDVKM. The CDR3 protein is CASSLVNRGAIDTQYF.

This chain links TRBV15 with TRBJ2-3. Germline CDR1 is LNHNV and CDR2 is YYDKDF (reference sequence). The CDR3 contains 13 residues. CDR3 residues: CATSSYTLDTQYF.

The V call is TRBV14, the J call TRBJ2-7; no DNA is available, so the TRBD1 call from TCRdb remains unchecked. The germline gives CDR1 SGHDN, CDR2 FVKESK. CDR3 length: 15 residues. The CDR3 spells CASSQSWDSYYEQYF. Full variable domain (missing parts from reference TRBV14 and TRBJ2-7): EAGVTQFPSHSVIEKGQTVTLRCDPISGHDNLYWYRRVMGKEIKFLLHFVKESKQDESGMPNNRFLAERTGGTYSTLKVQPAELEDSGVYFCASSQSWDSYYEQYFGPGTRLTVT.

The CDR3 sequence is CSALGSFTEAFF. The chain links TRBV29-1 to TRBJ1-1; TCRdb calls TRBD1, which cannot be checked without DNA. The CDR3 sequence is 12 residues long. CDR1 is SQVTM and CDR2 is ANQGSEA in the germline V gene.

The chain couples TRBV3-1 to TRBJ1-5. CDR3 length: 14 amino acids. Germline V gene lookup returns CDR1 LGHDT and CDR2 YNNKEL (reference sequence). The CDR3 sequence is CASSPKSKQQPQHF.

The chain has TRBV29-1 and TRBJ2-1; TCRdb reports TRBD2, a call that lacks DNA to check it against. There are 14 residues in the CDR3. Germline V lookup: CDR1 SQVTM, CDR2 ANQGSEA. This CDR3 is CSVPLGRGYNEQFF.

The rearrangement uses TRBV5-1 and TRBJ1-1; the D call of TRBD1 rests on TCRdb alone, since no DNA is present to check it. Germline V gene lookup returns CDR1 SGHRS and CDR2 YFSETQ. CDR3 size: 14 residues. Here the CDR3 reads CASSLQGFFAEAFF.

The chain is built from TRBV29-1 and TRBJ1-1. CDR3 length: 11 amino acids. Germline V gives CDR1 SQVTM, CDR2 ANQGSEA. CDR3 residues: CSVQENTEAFF.

The V call is TRBV28, the J call TRBJ2-1; there is no DNA to check the TCRdb D call of TRBD2. CDR3 size: 13 residues. Germline V gives CDR1 MDHEN, CDR2 SYDVKM. The CDR3 region is CASSVTNYNEQFF.

The J gene is TRBJ2-7, the V gene TRBV6-5. The germline gives CDR1 MNHEY, CDR2 SVGAGI. The CDR3 runs to 13 residues. This CDR3 reads CASTYAVGLEQYF.

V is TRBV29-1 and J is TRBJ1-2. The CDR3 loop spans 12 amino acids. The germline V gene has CDR1 SQVTM and CDR2 ANQGSEA. CDR3 sequence: CSVGGGSYGYTF.

The V gene is TRBV5-1, the J gene TRBJ2-3; TCRdb names TRBD2, which stays unverified in the absence of DNA. Germline lookup yields CDR1 SGHRS and CDR2 YFSETQ. The CDR3 is 16 amino acids. The CDR3 loop is CASSLASGGLTDTQYF.